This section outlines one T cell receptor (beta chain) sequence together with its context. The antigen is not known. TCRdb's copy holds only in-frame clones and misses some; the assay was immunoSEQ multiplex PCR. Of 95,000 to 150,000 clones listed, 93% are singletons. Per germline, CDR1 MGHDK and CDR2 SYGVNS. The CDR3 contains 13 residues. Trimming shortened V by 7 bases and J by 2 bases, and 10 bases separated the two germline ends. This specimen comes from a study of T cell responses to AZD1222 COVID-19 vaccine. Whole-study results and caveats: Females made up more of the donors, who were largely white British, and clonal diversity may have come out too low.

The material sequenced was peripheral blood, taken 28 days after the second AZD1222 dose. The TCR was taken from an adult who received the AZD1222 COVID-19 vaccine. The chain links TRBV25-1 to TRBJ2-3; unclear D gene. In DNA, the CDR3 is TGTGCCAGCAAGGCTCCCTTCACAGATACGCAGTATTTT. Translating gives CASKAPFTDTQYF.